Included here is one T cell receptor (beta chain) sequence, with context. Clones were read by immunoSEQ multiplex PCR, and TCRdb kept only the in-frame ones, dropping some. The repertoire holds under 45,000 clones, more than 80% seen once, with roughly 2.7% in the top ten. The entry originates in a study of OX40 agonist ivuxolimab in advanced cancers. V was clipped by 1 base and J by 1 base, with 11 bases between them. The CDR3 has 15 residues. Per germline, CDR1 SGHRS and CDR2 YFSETQ. J is TRBJ1-1 and V is TRBV5-1; TRBD1 is a possible D gene (6 bases). The clonotype was recovered from an adult with an advanced solid tumor such as melanoma, head and neck, liver or kidney cancer. The source was CD4+ or CD8+ T cells sorted from blood, collected in a trial of the OX40 agonist ivuxolimab. CDR3 region: CASSLFGQKNTEAFF. The CDR3 bases are TGCGCCAGCAGCTTGTTCGGACAGAAGAACACTGAAGCTTTCTTT.